This T cell receptor beta chain derives from a study of T-cell reconstitution after alpha-beta-depleted transplantation in children. Library preparation (for TCRbeta) was performed with unique molecular identifiers. Via MiXCR, TCRdb re-called the PCR reads, giving one row per CDR3 protein. This table holds 640,000 or so distinct CDR3 sequences, around a sixth found once. V shed 5 bases, J shed 0 bases, and the junction held 4 bases outside the gene matches. The germline gives CDR1 PRHDT, CDR2 FYEKMQ (reference sequence). The CDR3 is made up of 18 amino acids. This clonotype was sampled from a human donor who donated a stem cell graft to a child with acute myeloid leukemia. The gene calls are TRBV13 and TRBJ2-1; 16 bases line up with TRBD2. Here the sequenced sample was PBMCs from the stem cell graft donor, taken from the stem cell graft. The CDR3 is CASSPGTSGGGSYNEQFF. Written as DNA, the CDR3 is TGTGCCAGCAGCCCCGGGACTAGCGGGGGGGGCTCCTACAATGAGCAGTTCTTC. The complete variable domain, with remaining parts taken from reference TRBV13 and TRBJ2-1, reads AAGVIQSPRHLIKEKRETATLKCYPIPRHDTVYWYQQGPGQDPQFLISFYEKMQSDKGSIPDRFSAQQFSDYHSELNMSSLELGDSALYFCASSPGTSGGGSYNEQFFGPGTRLTVL.